A single sample gave rise to the 28 T cell receptor beta chains below, sequenced in a study of blood T cell repertoires in COVID-19. The table came from immunoSEQ multiplex PCR; TCRdb's copy has only in-frame clones and leaves some out. The sample gives some 300,000 clones, 85% to 90% of which show up once; roughly a tenth is in the top ten. The sequenced sample consisted of PBMCs or T cells enriched from blood (not recorded which). Receptors originate from a woman aged 30 to 39 who had recovered from COVID-19.

V is TRBV19 and J is TRBJ2-3; 14 bases are shared with TRBD2. The V gene end was trimmed by 5 bases and the J gene end by 3 bases; junction bases not matched to a gene: 4. There are 16 residues in the CDR3. CDR1 and CDR2 from the germline V gene are LNHDA and SQIVND (reference sequence). The CDR3 nucleotides read TGTGCCAGTAGTGGGACTAGCGGGAGTATAACAGATACGCAGTATTTT. As protein: CASSGTSGSITDTQYF.

In its sample, this clone was seen a few times. The rearrangement joins TRBV19 to TRBJ1-3; a possible D gene is TRBD1 (5 bases). The ends were cut back, 8 bases at V and 4 bases at J, with 9 bases in the middle. The CDR3 extends over 12 amino acids. From germline, CDR1 is LNHDA and CDR2 SQIVND (reference sequence). CDR3 sequence reads: CASLTAGNTIYF. DNA for the CDR3: TGTGCCAGTTTGACAGCCGGAAACACCATATATTTT.

This chain joins TRBV28 and TRBJ2-1; D call uncertain. Between the trimmed V and J ends, which lost 5 bases and 8 bases, there was a span of 19 bases. Germline V lookup: CDR1 MDHEN, CDR2 SYDVKM. The length of the CDR3 is 15 residues. CDR3 DNA sequence: TGTGCCAGCAGTCTTCTTCCGAGCCGAAGCGATGAGCAGTTCTTC. It yields the protein CASSLLPSRSDEQFF.

The genes are TRBV28 and TRBJ1-1, with 8 bases identical to TRBD1. CDR3 length equals 19 residues. V was clipped by 3 bases and J by 4 bases; unmatched bases: 19. Germline V gene lookup returns CDR1 MDHEN and CDR2 SYDVKM. CDR3 sequence: CASSFHFLPRTGWGTEAFF. The CDR3 bases are TGTGCCAGCAGTTTCCATTTCCTCCCTCGGACAGGGTGGGGCACTGAAGCTTTCTTT.

The chain joins TRBV9 to TRBJ2-1, with 13 nucleotides matching TRBD2. The V segment lost 0 bases and the J segment 6 bases; nucleotides outside the gene matches: 3. This CDR3 spans 16 amino acids. Germline values: CDR1 SGDLS, CDR2 YYNGEE. The CDR3 loop reads CASSVARTSGSNEQFF. The CDR3 coding sequence is TGTGCCAGCAGCGTAGCTCGGACTAGCGGGAGCAATGAGCAGTTCTTC.

This clone was seen only once. This sequence joins TRBV10-3 and TRBJ1-6, with a weak D call TRBD1 (5 bases). Trimming removed 11 bases from V and 6 bases from J, with 14 bases in between. Germline lookup yields CDR1 ENHRY and CDR2 SYGVKD. The length of the CDR3 is 13 residues. This CDR3 reads CAVRGAGNSPLHF. As DNA, the CDR3 is TGTGCCGTCCGCGGGGCTGGTAATTCACCCCTCCACTTT.

The V gene is TRBV28, the J gene TRBJ1-6; 7 nucleotides align to TRBD1. V lost 6 bases to trimming and J lost 8 bases; unmatched junction nucleotides: 10. CDR3 length: 15 amino acids. Looked up from germline, CDR1 is MDHEN and CDR2 is SYDVKM. CDR3 bases: TGTGCCAGCAGACAAGGGACAGCCCAATATTCACCCCTCCACTTT. Translation: CASRQGTAQYSPLHF.

The V and J genes are TRBV7-2 and TRBJ2-1, with TRBD1 matching 11 bases. V dropped 7 bases and J dropped 14; count of bases not matched to a gene: 10. The germline V gene has CDR1 SGHTA and CDR2 FQGNSA. This CDR3 comprises 13 residues. The chain's CDR3 is CASTEDRGRRKFF. In DNA, the CDR3 is TGTGCCAGCACCGAGGACAGGGGGCGCCGAAAGTTCTTC. The full variable domain, rest sourced from reference TRBV7-2 and TRBJ2-1, is GAGVSQSPSNKVTEKGKDVELRCDPISGHTALYWYRQSLGQGLEFLIYFQGNSAPDKSGLPSDRFSAERTGGSVSTLTIQRTQQEDSAVYLCASTEDRGRRKFFGPGTRLTVL.

The chain carries TRBV30 and TRBJ2-3; 15 positions match TRBD2. This CDR3 comprises 13 residues. The ends lost 1 base at V and 14 bases at J; junction bases unmatched: 4. Per the germline V gene, CDR1 is GTSNPN and CDR2 is SVGIG (reference sequence). CDR3 in DNA: TGTGCCTGGAGTGGGACTAGCGGGAGGGCGCGGTATTTT. Protein sequence: CAWSGTSGRARYF.

The CDR3 region has the DNA TGTGCCAGCAGTGAAGCGCGAGAGACCCAGTACTTC. It specifies CASSEARETQYF. The chain carries TRBV6-1 and TRBJ2-5; D is unclear. This CDR3 comprises 12 residues. CDR1 is MNHNS, CDR2 SASEGT, per germline. The V end lost 0 bases, the J end lost 4 bases, and 3 bases lay between the germline ends.

The rearrangement links TRBV2 to TRBJ1-3; 9 bases fit TRBD1. V gave up 5 bases and J gave up 2 bases; unmatched junction bases: 1. CDR3 size: 14 residues. Per the germline V gene, CDR1 is SNHLY and CDR2 is FYNNEI. This CDR3 is CASSWDRAGNTIYF. CDR3 DNA: TGTGCCAGCAGTTGGGACAGGGCTGGAAACACCATATATTTT.

This chain uses TRBV30 with TRBJ2-7; 8 bases map to TRBD1. V lost 2 bases to trimming and J lost 4 bases; unmatched junction nucleotides: 10. Germline V CDR1 and CDR2: GTSNPN, SVGIG (reference sequence). This CDR3 contains 15 residues. As DNA, the CDR3 is TGTGCCTGGAGTCGCCCCGGGACAGGAGCTTACGAGCAGTACTTC. Protein sequence: CAWSRPGTGAYEQYF.

This chain links TRBV3-1 (or the pseudogene TRBV3-2) with TRBJ2-3; 9 nucleotides agree with TRBD2. Germline V gene data show CDR1 as LGHDT and CDR2 as YNNKEL (reference sequence). The CDR3 covers 16 residues. V lost 8 bases to trimming and J lost 1 base; unmatched junction nucleotides: 10. The CDR3: CASERGRTSGTDTQYF. Written as DNA, the CDR3 is TGTGCCAGCGAACGGGGAAGGACTAGCGGCACAGATACGCAGTATTTT.

The chain couples TRBV6-2 or TRBV6-3 to TRBJ1-1; TRBD1 aligns across 8 bases. This CDR3 spans 12 amino acids. The germline gives CDR1 MNHEY, CDR2 SVGEGT. The junction had 3 bases not matched to a gene; V was cut back by 5 bases and J by 7 bases. Written as DNA, the CDR3 is TGTGCCAGCAGTAGGACAGGGATTGAAGCTTTCTTT. Protein product: CASSRTGIEAFF.

This clone turned up a few times. The chain uses TRBV5-5 and TRBJ1-2; a weak D match, TRBD1 (5 bases). V was cut by 0 bases and J by 4 bases, with 13 bases left in between. Germline-derived CDR1 and CDR2 are SGHKS and YYEKEE (reference sequence). The CDR3 extends over 15 amino acids. CDR3 DNA: TGTGCCAGCAGCTTGGTGGCAGGGCAAAGCTATGGCTACACCTTC. Protein sequence: CASSLVAGQSYGYTF.

The chain combines TRBV5-6 with TRBJ2-3; maybe TRBD2 (5 bases). The length of the CDR3 is 17 residues. Per the germline V gene, CDR1 is SGHDT and CDR2 is YYEEEE. V was clipped by 2 bases and J by 0 bases, with 16 bases between them. The CDR3 DNA sequence: TGTGCCAGCAGCTTCTTCGGACTGTTACCTAGCACAGATACGCAGTATTTT. This encodes CASSFFGLLPSTDTQYF. Drawing the rest from reference TRBV5-6 and TRBJ2-3, the complete variable domain is DAGVTQSPTHLIKTRGQQVTLRCSPKSGHDTVSWYQQALGQGPQFIFQYYEEEERQRGNFPDRFSGHQFPNYSSELNVNALLLGDSALYLCASSFFGLLPSTDTQYFGPGTRLTVL.

The rearrangement links TRBV19 to TRBJ1-2; 12 positions agree with TRBD1. CDR3 length equals 14 residues. V shed 9 bases, J shed 6 bases, and the junction held 8 bases outside the gene matches. Germline V gene data show CDR1 as LNHDA and CDR2 as SQIVND (reference sequence). CDR3 region: CASVGQGAIHGYTF. The CDR3 DNA reads TGTGCCAGCGTGGGACAGGGGGCTATCCATGGCTACACCTTC.

The chain uses TRBV10-3 and TRBJ1-5; a possible D gene is TRBD1 (6 bases). This CDR3 is 15 amino acids long. The V end was cut by 8 bases, the J end by 0 bases, with 14 bases between. The germline V gene encodes CDR1 ENHRY and CDR2 SYGVKD. In DNA, the CDR3 is TGTGCCATCGGGTTGGGCAGGGGTAGCAATCAGCCCCAGCATTTT. As protein: CAIGLGRGSNQPQHF.

V gene TRBV21-1 combines with J gene TRBJ1-5; the tabulated D call, TRBD1, remains unverified against the DNA. TRBV21-1 is described as a pseudogene. The CDR3 sequence is 16 residues long. CDR3 loop: CASSNGTPFSNQPQHF. CDR3 DNA sequence: TGTGCCAGCAGCAATGGCACACCGTTTAGCAATCAGCCCCAGCATTTT.

This chain links TRBV19 with TRBJ1-1; 7 nucleotides match TRBD1. The CDR3 totals 15 residues. V lost 6 bases and J lost 3; bases outside the gene matches: 10. Germline lookup yields CDR1 LNHDA and CDR2 SQIVND (reference sequence). The CDR3 DNA is TGTGCCAGTAGAAAGGGACAGCCCTTACACACTGAAGCTTTCTTT. This encodes CASRKGQPLHTEAFF.

This clone has a handful of counts. The V and J genes are TRBV19 and TRBJ1-1; TRBD1 matches at 10 bases. The CDR3 has 16 residues. Germline CDR1 is LNHDA and CDR2 is SQIVND (reference sequence). Unmatched junction bases numbered 12, after V lost 5 bases and J lost 6 bases. The CDR3 DNA reads TGTGCCAGTAGTGGGGGGGACAGGGGAAGAGGGCCTGAAGCTTTCTTT. Protein sequence: CASSGGDRGRGPEAFF.

The chain uses TRBV29-1 and TRBJ1-4; maybe TRBD1 (6 bases). The ends were cut back, 6 bases at V and 5 bases at J, with 7 bases in the middle. The germline CDR1 and CDR2 sequences are SQVTM and ANQGSEA. This CDR3 has 11 residues. The CDR3 nucleotides read TGCAGCGTAGACAGGAATGAAAAACTGTTTTTT. It translates to CSVDRNEKLFF.

The chain recombines TRBV29-1 with TRBJ2-5; D is ambiguous. The CDR3 sequence is 12 residues long. The germline V gene has CDR1 SQVTM and CDR2 ANQGSEA. The germline V and J ends were trimmed by 4 bases and 5 bases, with 11 bases remaining between them. CDR3 region: CSVVEAGETQYF. The CDR3 DNA reads TGCAGCGTTGTGGAAGCCGGGGAGACCCAGTACTTC.

The V call is TRBV11-2, the J call TRBJ2-7, with 8 bases aligning to TRBD2. This CDR3 has 14 residues. The germline V gene has CDR1 SGHAT and CDR2 FQNNGV. Trimming at V came to 3 bases and at J to 4 bases, leaving 5 bases not matched to a gene. The CDR3 coding sequence is TGTGCCAGCAGCTTTAGCGGGACGGTTTACGAGCAGTACTTC. This sequence encodes CASSFSGTVYEQYF.

The chain combines TRBV18 with TRBJ2-2; 9 bases match TRBD1. V trimming: 3 bases; J trimming: 5 bases; junction bases outside the gene matches: 13. The CDR3 length is 18 residues. Germline loops: CDR1 KGHSH, CDR2 LQKENI. CDR3 nucleotides: TGTGCCAGCTCACCGCGGCCGGGACAGGGAACGGGGACCGGGGAGCTGTTTTTT. This gives the protein CASSPRPGQGTGTGELFF.

The chain combines TRBV3-1 (or the pseudogene TRBV3-2) with TRBJ2-7, with 9 positions matching TRBD2. CDR3 length equals 14 residues. Germline values: CDR1 LGHDT, CDR2 YNNKEL (reference sequence). Losses at the gene ends were 8 bases for V and 5 bases for J; bases not matched to a gene: 10. The CDR3 is CASPEPLAGNEQYF. The CDR3 nucleotides read TGTGCCAGCCCGGAACCCCTAGCGGGAAACGAGCAGTACTTC.

The V gene is TRBV6-5, the J gene TRBJ2-1, with a weak D call TRBD1 (6 bases). CDR1 is MNHEY and CDR2 is SVGAGI in the germline V gene. The CDR3 runs to 14 residues. With 8 bases removed from V and 7 bases from J, the gap between germline ends came to 18 bases. The CDR3 protein is CASGGGTSSNEQFF. DNA of the CDR3: TGTGCCAGCGGAGGTGGGACATCAAGTAATGAGCAGTTCTTC.

The chain is built from TRBV7-3 and TRBJ2-7, with 9 positions matching TRBD2. Germline CDR1 and CDR2: SGHTA and FQGTGA. The CDR3 extends over 17 amino acids. The ends lost 5 bases at V and 3 bases at J; junction bases unmatched: 14. The DNA of the CDR3 is TGTGCCAGCAGCGCCCGGGGGAGTAGCGGGAGACTCTACGAGCAGTACTTC. The encoded protein is CASSARGSSGRLYEQYF.